The clone carrying this T cell receptor beta chain ranks as medium-sized (0.01 to 0.1%). What it recognizes is unknown. Authors' methods: Clinicopathological groups supplied CDR3 differences that were used to build a distant-metastasis classifier for papillary thyroid cancer. From the PCR reads, TCRdb re-called clones with MiXCR. It is TCRdb's table, rather than the study itself, that gives the V and J calls and clone size. The table records thousands of clones, approximately 28% of them present only once. This specimen belongs to a study of metastatic and nonmetastatic thyroid tumors. About the research overall: From malignant and benign thyroid patients, repertoires in blood and in tumor or nodule tissue were compared.

Broader study findings: Reportedly, malignant thyroid tumors had significantly higher TCR beta diversity than benign nodules, in blood and tumor.

Every patient underwent thyroid surgery untreated. V lost 0 bases to trimming and J lost 6 bases, with 12 bases between them. Germline CDR1 is LGHNA and CDR2 is YNFKEQ. The CDR3 covers 15 residues. V and J are TRBV4-2 and TRBJ1-5; D possibly corresponds to TRBD1 (5 bases). The TCR was taken from a female donor with papillary thyroid cancer or a benign thyroid nodule (not recorded which). Some clones in this sample may be carry-over from other donors' samples. The sample consisted of tumor tissue. CDR3 protein: CASSQDPGRIQPQHF. The DNA for the CDR3 is TGTGCCAGCAGCCAAGATCCAGGGCGGATTCAGCCCCAGCATTTT.